This T cell receptor beta chain was profiled in a study of T cell responses to AZD1222 COVID-19 vaccine. Sequencing used immunoSEQ multiplex PCR; TCRdb keeps in-frame clones, though not all of them. Of approximately 94,000 clones listed, 80% to 90% are singletons. Study-wide findings and caveats: Clonal diversity was possibly underestimated; the donors were predominantly white British and more often female.

As regards this clone: Its specificity is not known.

The CDR3 has 13 amino acids. Germline V CDR1 and CDR2: MNHEY, SVGAGI. With 3 bases removed from V and 2 bases from J, the gap between germline ends came to 7 bases. This chain connects TRBV6-5 to TRBJ2-5, with no clear D. The specimen was peripheral blood, collected on day 0 of AZD1222 vaccination. This clonotype was sampled from an adult in good health. CDR3 protein: CASSYFGQETQYF. CDR3 sequence (DNA): TGTGCCAGCAGTTATTTCGGGCAAGAGACCCAGTACTTC.